This T cell receptor (beta chain) was found in a study of OX40 agonist ivuxolimab in advanced cancers. On the study more broadly: An agonistic human IgG2 monoclonal antibody against OX40 (CD134) was given. Each dose-escalation patient presented with hepatocellular carcinoma, melanoma, renal cell or head and neck cancer. Two cutaneous melanoma patients and one hepatocellular carcinoma patient, three in all, had partial responses.

Method: immunoSEQ multiplex PCR; TCRdb's copy keeps in-frame clones and lacks some. The sample carries about 62,000 clones, 88% recorded once. This clone was recorded once. Its specificity is not known. The CDR3 loop spans 14 amino acids. Trimming left V 3 bases short and J 7 bases short, with 12 bases between. Looked up from germline, CDR1 is MNHEY and CDR2 is SMNVEV (reference sequence). The study's findings and limits: At 0.1 to 3.0 mg/kg, CD4+ and CD8+ blood T cells expanded clonally by week 6.

Sequences were derived from CD4+ or CD8+ T cells sorted from blood, sampled in a trial of the OX40 agonist ivuxolimab. The TCR comes from an adult with an advanced solid tumor such as melanoma, head and neck, liver or kidney cancer. This chain uses TRBV27 with TRBJ1-4; D uncertain. Written as DNA, the CDR3 is TGTGCCAGCAGTTTTGGCTTCGCGGCTGAAAAACTGTTTTTT. This codes for CASSFGFAAEKLFF.